This TCR beta chain was recorded in a study of identifying expanded T cells in peripheral blood. Sequencing was performed with immunoSEQ multiplex PCR; in TCRdb, only in-frame clones are kept and a portion is missing. The table lists approximately 81,000 clones, roughly 84% of them singletons, with roughly a fifth in the top ten. V lost 2 bases, J lost 5 bases, and 10 bases lay in between. CDR1 LGHNA and CDR2 YSLEER come from the germline V gene. The CDR3 loop spans 14 amino acids. The sample taken for sequencing was blood. The sequence was obtained from a person aged 18 to 75 in good health. The chain couples TRBV4-3 to TRBJ2-1; maybe TRBD1 (6 bases). CDR3 nucleotide sequence: TGCGCCAGCAGCCAAATATCAGGGGACAATGAGCAGTTCTTC. This translates into CASSQISGDNEQFF.